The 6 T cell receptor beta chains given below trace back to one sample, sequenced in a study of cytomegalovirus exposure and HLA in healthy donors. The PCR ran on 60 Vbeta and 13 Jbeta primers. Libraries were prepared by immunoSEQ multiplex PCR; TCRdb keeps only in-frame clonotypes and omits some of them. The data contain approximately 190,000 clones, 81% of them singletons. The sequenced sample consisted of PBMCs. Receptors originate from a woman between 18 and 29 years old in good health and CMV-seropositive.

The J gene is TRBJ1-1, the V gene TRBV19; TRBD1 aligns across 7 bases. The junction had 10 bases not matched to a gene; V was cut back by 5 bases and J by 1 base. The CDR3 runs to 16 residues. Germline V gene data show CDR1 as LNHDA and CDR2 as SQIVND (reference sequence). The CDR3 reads CASSSIPGQKNTEAFF. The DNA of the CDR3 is TGTGCCAGTAGTTCGATACCGGGACAGAAGAACACTGAAGCTTTCTTT.

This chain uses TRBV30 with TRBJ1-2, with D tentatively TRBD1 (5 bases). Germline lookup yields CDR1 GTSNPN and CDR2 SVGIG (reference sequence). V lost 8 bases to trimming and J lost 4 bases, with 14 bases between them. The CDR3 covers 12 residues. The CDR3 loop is CAGGEVGYGYTF. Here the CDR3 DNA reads TGTGCCGGAGGGGAGGTGGGCTATGGCTACACCTTC.

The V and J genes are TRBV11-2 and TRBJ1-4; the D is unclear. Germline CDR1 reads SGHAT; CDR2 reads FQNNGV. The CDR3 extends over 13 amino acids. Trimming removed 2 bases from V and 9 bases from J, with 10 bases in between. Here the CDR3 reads CASSLPPVQKLFF. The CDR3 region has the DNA TGTGCCAGCAGCTTACCGCCGGTCCAAAAACTGTTTTTT.

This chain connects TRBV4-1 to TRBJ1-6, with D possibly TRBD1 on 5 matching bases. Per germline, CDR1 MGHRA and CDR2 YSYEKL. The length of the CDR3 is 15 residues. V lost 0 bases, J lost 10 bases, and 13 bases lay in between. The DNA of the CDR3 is TGCGCCAGCAGCCAAGATCGTGTGCAGGGATCACCCCTCCACTTT. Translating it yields CASSQDRVQGSPLHF.

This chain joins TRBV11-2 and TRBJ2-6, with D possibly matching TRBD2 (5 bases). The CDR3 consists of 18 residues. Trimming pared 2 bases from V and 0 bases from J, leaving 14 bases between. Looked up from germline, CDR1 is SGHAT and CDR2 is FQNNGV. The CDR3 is CASSLTRTGNSGANVLTF. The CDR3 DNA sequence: TGTGCCAGCAGCTTAACCCGGACGGGGAACTCTGGGGCCAACGTCCTGACTTTC.

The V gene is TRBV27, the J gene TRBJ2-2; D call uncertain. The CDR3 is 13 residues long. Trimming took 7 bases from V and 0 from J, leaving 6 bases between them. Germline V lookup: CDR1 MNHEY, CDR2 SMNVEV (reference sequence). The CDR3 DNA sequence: TGTGCCAGCACCCCCGCGAACACCGGGGAGCTGTTTTTT. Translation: CASTPANTGELFF.